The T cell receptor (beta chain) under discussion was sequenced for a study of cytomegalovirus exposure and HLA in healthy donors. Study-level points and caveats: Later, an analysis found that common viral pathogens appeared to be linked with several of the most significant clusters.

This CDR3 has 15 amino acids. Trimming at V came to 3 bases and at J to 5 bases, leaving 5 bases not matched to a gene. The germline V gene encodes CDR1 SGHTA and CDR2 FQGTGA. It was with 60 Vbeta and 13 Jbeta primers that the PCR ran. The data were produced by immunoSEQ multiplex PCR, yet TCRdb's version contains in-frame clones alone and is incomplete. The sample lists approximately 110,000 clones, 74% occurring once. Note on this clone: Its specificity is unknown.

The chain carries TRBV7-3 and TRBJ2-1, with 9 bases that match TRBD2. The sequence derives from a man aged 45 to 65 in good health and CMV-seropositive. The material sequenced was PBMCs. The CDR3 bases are TGTGCCAGCAGCTTTAGCGGGGGAACTAACAATGAGCAGTTCTTC. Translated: CASSFSGGTNNEQFF. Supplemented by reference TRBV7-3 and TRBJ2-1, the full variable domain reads GAGVSQTPSNKVTEKGKYVELRCDPISGHTALYWYRQSLGQGPEFLIYFQGTGAADDSGLPNDRFFAVRPEGSVSTLKIQRTERGDSAVYLCASSFSGGTNNEQFFGPGTRLTVL.